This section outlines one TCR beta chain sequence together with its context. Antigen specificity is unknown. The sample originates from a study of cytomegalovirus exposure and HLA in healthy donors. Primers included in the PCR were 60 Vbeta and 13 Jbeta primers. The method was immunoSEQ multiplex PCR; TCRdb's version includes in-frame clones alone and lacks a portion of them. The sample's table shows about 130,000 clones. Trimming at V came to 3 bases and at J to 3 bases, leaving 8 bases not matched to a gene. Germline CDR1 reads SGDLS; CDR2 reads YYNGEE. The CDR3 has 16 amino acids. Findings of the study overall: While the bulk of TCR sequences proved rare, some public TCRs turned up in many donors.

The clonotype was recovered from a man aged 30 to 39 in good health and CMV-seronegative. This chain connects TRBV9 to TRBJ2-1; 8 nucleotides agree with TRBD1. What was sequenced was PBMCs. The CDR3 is CASSAPGTGIYNEQFF. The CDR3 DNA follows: TGTGCCAGCAGCGCTCCCGGGACAGGTATCTACAATGAGCAGTTCTTC.